Below, 25 T cell receptor beta chains from the same sample are listed, as sequenced in a study of cytomegalovirus exposure and HLA in healthy donors. A multiplex PCR was run with 60 Vbeta primers and 13 Jbeta primers. Profiling relied on immunoSEQ multiplex PCR, and the TCRdb table lists in-frame clones only, not all of them. The data contain 100,000 or so clones, roughly 79% of them singletons. The sample was PBMCs. These receptors were obtained from a man between 40 and 49 years old in good health and CMV-seronegative.

Only a few counts were recorded for this clone. V gene TRBV11-2 combines with J gene TRBJ2-1; 9 bases are a match to TRBD1. This CDR3 is 16 amino acids long. Germline V CDR1 and CDR2: SGHAT, FQNNGV. The junction had 9 bases not matched to a gene; V was cut back by 0 bases and J by 9 bases. In DNA, the CDR3 is TGTGCCAGCAGCTTAGAAGCCGGACAGGGGATAAGTGAGCAGTTCTTC. The encoded protein is CASSLEAGQGISEQFF.

This rearrangement joins TRBV11-3 to TRBJ1-2; maybe TRBD1 (6 bases). V was cut by 2 bases and J by 4 bases, with 11 bases left in between. Germline V CDR1 and CDR2: SGHNT, YENEEA. The CDR3 totals 14 residues. The CDR3 protein is CASSLFGQSYGYTF. Written as DNA, the CDR3 is TGTGCCAGCAGCTTATTTGGACAGTCCTATGGCTACACCTTC.

This clone was found a few times. The same CDR3 is also encoded by other DNA sequences in this sample. The J gene is TRBJ1-6, the V gene TRBV7-9, with D perhaps TRBD1 (6 bases). V lost 3 bases, J lost 5 bases, and 14 bases lay in between. The CDR3 length is 16 residues. Germline V gene sequence: CDR1 SEHNR, CDR2 FQNEAQ (reference sequence). CDR3 sequence: CASSLGGRGDNSPLHF. CDR3 coding DNA: TGTGCCAGCAGCTTGGGGGGGCGAGGGGATAATTCACCCCTCCACTTT.

The table lists this clone with a few counts. The chain joins TRBV2 to TRBJ1-2, with D perhaps TRBD1 (6 bases). Germline V gives CDR1 SNHLY, CDR2 FYNNEI. V lost 3 bases and J lost 4, with 9 bases in between. The CDR3 runs to 13 residues. CDR3 loop: CASSDGGGYGYTF. CDR3 coding DNA: TGTGCCAGCAGTGATGGGGGCGGCTATGGCTACACCTTC.

The chain combines TRBV6-4 with TRBJ2-2; perhaps TRBD2 as D (6 bases). CDR3 size: 15 residues. The germline V and J ends were trimmed by 4 bases and 3 bases, with 12 bases remaining between them. Germline-derived CDR1 and CDR2 are MRHNA and SNTAGT. CDR3 sequence: CASSGAPGDTGELFF. The CDR3 DNA sequence: TGTGCCAGCAGTGGCGCCCCGGGGGACACCGGGGAGCTGTTTTTT.

The chain joins TRBV16 to TRBJ2-3; 8 positions agree with TRBD2. The trim removed 5 bases at V and 0 bases at J, leaving 4 bases unmatched. Germline assignment: CDR1 KGHSY and CDR2 FQNENV. This CDR3 contains 15 residues. The chain's CDR3 is CASSGRGGSTDTQYF. The CDR3 coding sequence is TGTGCCAGCAGCGGTCGGGGGGGAAGCACAGATACGCAGTATTTT.

J is TRBJ1-5 and V is TRBV6-5; a possible D gene is TRBD1 (5 bases). Trimming took off 2 bases at V and 7 bases at J, with 9 bases between the two ends. The germline gives CDR1 MNHEY, CDR2 SVGAGI. This CDR3 contains 13 residues. CDR3 region: CASSYAGTQPQHF. The CDR3, as DNA: TGTGCCAGCAGTTACGCGGGGACCCAGCCCCAGCATTTT.

The rearrangement uses TRBV29-1 and TRBJ2-3, with D possibly matching TRBD2 (7 bases). Germline V gene data show CDR1 as SQVTM and CDR2 as ANQGSEA. V lost 1 base, J lost 9 bases, and 17 bases lay in between. The CDR3 loop spans 14 amino acids. The CDR3: CSVEGKRGGRTQYF. CDR3 nucleotides: TGCAGCGTTGAAGGAAAGAGGGGGGGACGAACGCAGTATTTT.

This chain uses TRBV6-6 with TRBJ2-7; D not resolved. CDR1 and CDR2 from the germline V gene are MNHNY and SVGAGI (reference sequence). Trimming shortened V by 0 bases and J by 4 bases, and 13 bases separated the two germline ends. This CDR3 contains 15 residues. CDR3 sequence (DNA): TGTGCCAGCAGTTACTCGCCAGGAAAAGGATACGAGCAGTACTTC. Amino acids: CASSYSPGKGYEQYF.

V gene TRBV10-3 combines with J gene TRBJ2-7; TRBD1 matches at 12 bases. From germline, CDR1 is ENHRY and CDR2 SYGVKD. The CDR3 extends over 15 amino acids. With 6 bases clipped from V and 3 bases from J, the junction kept 6 bases outside the gene matches. CDR3 DNA sequence: TGTGCCATCAGACCGGGACAGGGGGCCATCTACGAGCAGTACTTC. Its protein product is CAIRPGQGAIYEQYF.

CDR3 sequence (DNA): TGTGCCAGCAGCCCCCGGGACAGGGGGGTTGACTATGGCTACACCTTC. Amino acid sequence: CASSPRDRGVDYGYTF. The rearrangement uses TRBV9 and TRBJ1-2; TRBD1 matches 11 bases. The V and J ends lost 4 bases and 3 bases, in that order; junction bases with no gene match: 8. From germline, CDR1 is SGDLS and CDR2 YYNGEE. The CDR3 is 16 amino acids.

A few counts support this clone. This rearrangement joins TRBV27 to TRBJ2-5; D ambiguous. The V gene's germline CDR1 is MNHEY and CDR2 SMNVEV (reference sequence). The CDR3 spans 14 residues. The V and J ends lost 0 bases and 3 bases respectively, with 8 bases between them. The DNA for the CDR3 is TGTGCCAGCAGTTTATCGCACAGTAAAGAGACCCAGTACTTC. It codes for CASSLSHSKETQYF.

In this sample, this clone turned up once. The CDR3 region is CASSFSTGVYNEKLFF. CDR3 nucleotides: TGTGCCAGCAGCTTTTCCACAGGGGTTTACAATGAAAAACTGTTTTTT. The rearrangement uses TRBV7-9 and TRBJ1-4; 7 bases fit TRBD1. The junction had 9 bases not matched to a gene; V was cut back by 3 bases and J by 5 bases. CDR3 length: 16 residues. Germline lookup yields CDR1 SEHNR and CDR2 FQNEAQ (reference sequence). Full variable domain (remainder filled in from reference TRBV7-9 and TRBJ1-4): DTGVSQNPRHKITKRGQNVTFRCDPISEHNRLYWYRQTLGQGPEFLTYFQNEAQLEKSRLLSDRFSAERPKGSFSTLEIQRTEQGDSAMYLCASSFSTGVYNEKLFFGSGTQLSVL.

This clone has just a few counts. The V gene is TRBV29-1, the J gene TRBJ1-4, with 9 bases that match TRBD1. With V trimmed by 3 bases and J by 8 bases, 7 bases remained unmatched. The CDR3 is 14 residues long. Germline lookup yields CDR1 SQVTM and CDR2 ANQGSEA. The CDR3 region has the DNA TGCAGCGTTGAGGGGACAGGGTCGGAGGAAAAACTGTTTTTT. The encoded protein is CSVEGTGSEEKLFF.

The CDR3 is CASSLVMRQQSNTEAFF. For the CDR3, the DNA is TGCGCCAGCAGCTTGGTGATGCGGCAGCAATCGAACACTGAAGCTTTCTTT. The chain combines TRBV5-1 with TRBJ1-1; D is undetermined. CDR1 and CDR2 from the germline V gene are SGHRS and YFSETQ. The CDR3 is made up of 17 amino acids. Trimming removed 0 bases at V and 1 base at J, with 16 bases between.

The V and J genes are TRBV5-1 and TRBJ2-1, with 7 bases lining up with TRBD1. V shed 3 bases, J shed 7 bases, and the junction held 4 bases outside the gene matches. The CDR3 totals 13 residues. The germline V gene has CDR1 SGHRS and CDR2 YFSETQ. The CDR3 sequence is CASSSGTANEQFF. The CDR3 bases are TGCGCCAGCAGCTCCGGGACAGCAAATGAGCAGTTCTTC.

The rearrangement links TRBV5-1 to TRBJ2-1; TRBD1 aligns across 9 bases. With 4 bases clipped from V and 7 bases from J, the junction kept 9 bases outside the gene matches. CDR3 length: 15 amino acids. The germline gives CDR1 SGHRS, CDR2 YFSETQ. DNA for the CDR3: TGCGCCAGCAGCCCCTACACAGGGGGCCTTAATGAGCAGTTCTTC. Its translation is CASSPYTGGLNEQFF.

This clone was observed a single time. The V call is TRBV5-6, the J call TRBJ2-3, with TRBD2 matching 13 bases. Unmatched junction bases numbered 6, after V lost 3 bases and J lost 5 bases. The CDR3 has 16 amino acids. CDR1 SGHDT and CDR2 YYEEEE come from the germline V gene. The CDR3 DNA sequence: TGTGCCAGCAGCTCCTCGGGACTAGCGGGGCGAGATACGCAGTATTTT. Its protein is CASSSSGLAGRDTQYF.

The rearrangement links TRBV10-1 to TRBJ1-2; D unresolved. Germline CDR1 reads WNHNN; CDR2 reads SYGVQD (reference sequence). Trimming removed 3 bases at V and 1 base at J, with 6 bases between. The CDR3 extends over 13 amino acids. The CDR3 here is CASSENINYGYTF. CDR3 nucleotide sequence: TGCGCCAGCAGTGAAAACATTAACTATGGCTACACCTTC.

This clone was recorded a few times. J is TRBJ2-2 and V is TRBV5-8; D might be TRBD2 (7 bases). Trimming shortened V by 6 bases and J by 5 bases, and 14 bases separated the two germline ends. CDR3 length equals 14 residues. CDR1 SGHTS and CDR2 YDEGEE come from the germline V gene. The CDR3 loop reads CASKGGPRTGELFF. The CDR3 DNA follows: TGTGCCAGCAAGGGGGGGCCGAGGACCGGGGAGCTGTTTTTT.

This chain uses TRBV6-1 with TRBJ2-2, with 9 bases fitting TRBD1. The CDR3 runs 14 residues. CDR1 is MNHNS, CDR2 SASEGT, per germline. The J segment lost 4 bases and the V segment lost 10 bases, leaving 7 bases of the junction unmatched. CDR3 in DNA: TGTGCCACCGCAACAGGGGGCCGCACCGGGGAGCTGTTTTTT. Protein sequence: CATATGGRTGELFF.

The chain carries TRBV7-2 and TRBJ1-2, with 8 bases identical to TRBD1. In germline, CDR1 is SGHTA, CDR2 FQGNSA. CDR3 size: 14 residues. V dropped 4 bases and J dropped 5; count of bases not matched to a gene: 6. The CDR3 reads CASSYQGALYGYTF. In nucleotides, the CDR3 is TGTGCCAGCAGCTATCAGGGGGCATTGTATGGCTACACCTTC.

The chain carries TRBV30 and TRBJ1-2; D remains ambiguous. The CDR3 is made up of 13 amino acids. V was shortened by 4 bases and J by 8 bases, with 17 bases between the two germline ends. CDR1 and CDR2 from the germline V gene are GTSNPN and SVGIG (reference sequence). CDR3 bases: TGTGCCTGGACTCCCGGATGGGAGAGGGGCTACACCTTC. This encodes CAWTPGWERGYTF. Full variable domain (outside the CDR3, taken from reference TRBV30 and TRBJ1-2): SQTIHQWPATLVQPVGSPLSLECTVEGTSNPNLYWYRQAAGRGLQLLFYSVGIGQISSEVPQNLSASRPQDRQFILSSKKLLLSDSGFYLCAWTPGWERGYTFGSGTRLTVV.

This chain connects TRBV7-9 to TRBJ1-5; D unclear. CDR1 is SEHNR and CDR2 is FQNEAQ in the germline V gene (reference sequence). This CDR3 is built from 14 residues. Trimming took 4 bases from V and 3 from J, leaving 10 bases between them. CDR3 residues: CASSSDNANQPQHF. The CDR3 coding sequence is TGTGCCAGCAGCTCTGACAATGCCAATCAGCCCCAGCATTTT.

This chain uses TRBV7-2 with TRBJ2-3; D perhaps matches TRBD2 (6 bases). This CDR3 region has 15 residues. CDR1 and CDR2 (germline): SGHTA, FQGNSA. The V end was cut by 5 bases, the J end by 0 bases, with 12 bases between. The CDR3 is CASSTDYLSTDTQYF. The CDR3 region has the DNA TGTGCCAGCAGCACGGACTACCTTAGCACAGATACGCAGTATTTT. The complete variable domain, with remaining parts taken from reference TRBV7-2 and TRBJ2-3, reads GAGVSQSPSNKVTEKGKDVELRCDPISGHTALYWYRQSLGQGLEFLIYFQGNSAPDKSGLPSDRFSAERTGGSVSTLTIQRTQQEDSAVYLCASSTDYLSTDTQYFGPGTRLTVL.